The 21 T cell receptor beta chains presented below share a single source sample, sequenced in a study of T cell responses to AZD1222 COVID-19 vaccine. Clones were sequenced by immunoSEQ multiplex PCR, and TCRdb holds only the in-frame ones, with some missing. The table records 200,000 to 300,000 clones, approximately 93% of them present only once. The material was peripheral blood, obtained on day 0 of AZD1222 vaccination. All receptors derive from an adult in good health.

The CDR3 DNA reads TGTGCCAGCAGTTTTCAGGGCGGTTGGGCCTACGAGCAGTACTTC. Translated, it gives CASSFQGGWAYEQYF. The chain recombines TRBV27 with TRBJ2-7; possible D gene TRBD1, 5 bases. Germline CDR1 MNHEY, CDR2 SMNVEV (reference sequence). Trimming cost V 3 bases and J 2 bases, with 14 bases left between them. The CDR3 is 15 amino acids.

The chain uses TRBV7-3 and TRBJ1-4; D uncertain. CDR3 length equals 14 residues. Germline assignment: CDR1 SGHTA and CDR2 FQGTGA. Between the trimmed V and J ends, which lost 0 bases and 6 bases, there was a span of 8 bases. CDR3 region: CASSLTGPHEKLFF. The CDR3 region has the DNA TGTGCCAGCAGCTTAACGGGCCCTCATGAAAAACTGTTTTTT.

This clone was detected only once. The CDR3 DNA sequence: TGTGCCAGCAATCTGGACAGGGGGGCAAAAGAGACCCAGTACTTC. It specifies CASNLDRGAKETQYF. The gene calls are TRBV6-5 and TRBJ2-5; TRBD1 matches at 10 bases. Germline V gives CDR1 MNHEY, CDR2 SVGAGI. This CDR3 has 15 amino acids. V trimming: 7 bases; J trimming: 3 bases; junction bases outside the gene matches: 8.

This clone was found once. The chain combines TRBV4-1 with TRBJ2-7; 7 bases line up with TRBD1. The CDR3 is 13 residues long. The ends lost 3 bases at V and 11 bases at J; junction bases unmatched: 10. Germline loops: CDR1 MGHRA, CDR2 YSYEKL. This CDR3 reads CASSHVGTVKKYF. In nucleotides, the CDR3 is TGCGCCAGCAGCCATGTGGGGACAGTCAAGAAGTACTTC.

V usage is TRBV25-1 and J usage is TRBJ1-1; a weak D match, TRBD1 (5 bases). The CDR3 covers 13 residues. Trimming took off 7 bases at V and 4 bases at J, with 13 bases between the two ends. The V gene's germline CDR1 is MGHDK and CDR2 SYGVNS. CDR3 protein: CASISMGVTEAFF. The CDR3 DNA follows: TGTGCCAGCATCTCAATGGGGGTCACTGAAGCTTTCTTT.

The rearrangement joins TRBV29-1 to TRBJ1-1, with D possibly being TRBD1 (5 bases). Germline V gene lookup returns CDR1 SQVTM and CDR2 ANQGSEA. V was shortened by 4 bases and J by 0 bases, with 15 bases between the two germline ends. The CDR3 is made up of 15 amino acids. For the CDR3, the DNA is TGCAGCGTTGGCCCCGGGTGGGGGATGAACACTGAAGCTTTCTTT. Protein sequence: CSVGPGWGMNTEAFF.

This chain uses TRBV12-3 or TRBV12-4 with TRBJ2-7, with D uncertain. This CDR3 has 11 residues. Trimming left V 4 bases short and J 5 bases short, with 6 bases between. This chain's CDR3 is CASSYLDEQYF. As DNA, the CDR3 is TGTGCCAGCAGTTATCTGGACGAGCAGTACTTC.

The CDR3 reads CASSVNRDGMSYNEQFF. The CDR3 DNA follows: TGTGCCAGCAGCGTGAACCGGGACGGAATGTCCTACAATGAGCAGTTCTTC. The J gene is TRBJ2-1, the V gene TRBV9; D could derive from TRBD1 or TRBD2 (5 bases each). Trimming pared 2 bases from V and 1 base from J, leaving 16 bases between. CDR3 length: 17 residues. From germline, CDR1 is SGDLS and CDR2 YYNGEE.

This chain uses TRBV6-2 or TRBV6-3 with TRBJ2-7; 7 bases fit TRBD2. Germline V gene sequence: CDR1 MNHEY, CDR2 SVGEGT. The CDR3 sequence is 16 residues long. J lost 4 bases, V lost 4 bases, and 13 bases had no gene match. DNA of the CDR3: TGTGCCAGCAGTTCCCCGGTGGGTTGGGGGGGATACGAGCAGTACTTC. Translated, it gives CASSSPVGWGGYEQYF.

The J gene is TRBJ2-7, the V gene TRBV11-2; D remains ambiguous. Germline CDR1 SGHAT, CDR2 FQNNGV. The CDR3 loop spans 13 amino acids. Trimming took 5 bases from V and 3 from J, leaving 11 bases between them. CDR3 residues: CASSLRAVYEQYF. The CDR3 nucleotides read TGTGCCAGCAGCCTTAGGGCCGTCTACGAGCAGTACTTC.

This clone appeared a single time. The V gene is TRBV27, the J gene TRBJ2-7; D is possibly TRBD2 (6 bases). The CDR3 runs 14 residues. The V and J ends lost 5 bases and 7 bases respectively, with 18 bases between them. The germline V gene has CDR1 MNHEY and CDR2 SMNVEV (reference sequence). The CDR3 loop is CASSLRDRGKEQYF. Here the CDR3 DNA reads TGTGCCAGCAGTCTCCGGGACCGCGGGAAGGAGCAGTACTTC.

The genes are TRBV5-8 and TRBJ1-2; maybe TRBD1 (5 bases). There are 14 residues in the CDR3. Between the trimmed V and J ends, which lost 4 bases and 3 bases, there was a span of 13 bases. Germline CDR1 and CDR2: SGHTS and YDEGEE. CDR3 nucleotides: TGTGCCAGCAGCCGTGGGGCGTACGACTATGGCTACACCTTC. This encodes CASSRGAYDYGYTF.

The chain has TRBV28 and TRBJ1-5; 10 bases align to TRBD1. Germline V CDR1 and CDR2: MDHEN, SYDVKM. The CDR3 loop spans 16 amino acids. Trimming at V came to 3 bases and at J to 4 bases, leaving 6 bases not matched to a gene. The CDR3 loop reads CASSFRDRGWNQPQHF. CDR3 sequence (DNA): TGTGCCAGCAGTTTTAGGGACAGGGGTTGGAATCAGCCCCAGCATTTT. Full variable domain (missing parts from reference TRBV28 and TRBJ1-5): DVKVTQSSRYLVKRTGEKVFLECVQDMDHENMFWYRQDPGLGLRLIYFSYDVKMKEKGDIPEGYSVSREKKERFSLILESASTNQTSMYLCASSFRDRGWNQPQHFGDGTRLSIL.

A word on this clone: Within the sample, other DNA sequences also encode this same CDR3. The CDR3 loop is CASSLETGTEAFF. CDR3 coding DNA: TGCGCCAGCAGCTTGGAGACGGGTACTGAAGCTTTCTTT. The chain carries TRBV5-1 and TRBJ1-1, with D unclear. Trimming shortened V by 0 bases and J by 5 bases, and 8 bases separated the two germline ends. The germline gives CDR1 SGHRS, CDR2 YFSETQ. The CDR3 runs to 13 residues. Supplemented by reference TRBV5-1 and TRBJ1-1, the full variable domain reads KAGVTQTPRYLIKTRGQQVTLSCSPISGHRSVSWYQQTPGQGLQFLFEYFSETQRNKGNFPGRFSGRQFSNSRSEMNVSTLELGDSALYLCASSLETGTEAFFGQGTRLTVV.

The chain joins TRBV2 to TRBJ1-5; D is perhaps TRBD1 (6 bases). The CDR3 runs to 14 residues. Germline V lookup: CDR1 SNHLY, CDR2 FYNNEI. The V end was cut by 6 bases, the J end by 4 bases, with 13 bases between. CDR3 bases: TGTGCCAGCAGAGGGGACACAACAAATCAGCCCCAGCATTTT. Protein: CASRGDTTNQPQHF.

The J gene is TRBJ2-5, the V gene TRBV23-1; D assignment may be TRBD1 or TRBD2 (5 bases each). TRBV23-1 is an ORF, and what it does is uncertain. The CDR3 covers 16 residues. Trimming took 3 bases from V and 1 from J, leaving 15 bases between them. CDR3 sequence reads: CASSHQGTDSQETQYF. The CDR3 coding sequence is TGCGCCAGCAGTCACCAAGGGACGGATTCCCAAGAGACCCAGTACTTC.

CDR3: CASRPRRELETQYF. In DNA form, the CDR3 reads TGTGCCAGCAGACCTAGGCGGGAGCTAGAGACCCAGTACTTC. The V call is TRBV6-5, the J call TRBJ2-5; 7 bases map to TRBD2. Germline CDR1 and CDR2: MNHEY and SVGAGI. Trimming at V came to 6 bases and at J to 4 bases, leaving 8 bases not matched to a gene. This CDR3 is built from 14 residues.

The V call is TRBV5-1, the J call TRBJ1-2; D gene ambiguous. Germline CDR1 is SGHRS and CDR2 is YFSETQ. This CDR3 has 12 amino acids. Trimming pared 5 bases from V and 4 bases from J, leaving 9 bases between. CDR3 nucleotide sequence: TGCGCCAGCAGGGCAGAGGGCTATGGCTACACCTTC. Translating it yields CASRAEGYGYTF.

The table lists this clone with a count of one. The rearrangement links TRBV3-1 (or the pseudogene TRBV3-2) to TRBJ2-1; TRBD1 is a possible D gene (6 bases). The CDR3 extends over 13 amino acids. Germline values: CDR1 LGHDT, CDR2 YNNKEL (reference sequence). The germline V and J ends were trimmed by 7 bases and 4 bases, with 11 bases remaining between them. The chain's CDR3 is CASTPRGYNEQFF. CDR3 DNA: TGTGCCAGCACCCCGAGGGGGTACAATGAGCAGTTCTTC.

The CDR3 loop reads CASSGSGVETQYF. CDR3 in DNA: TGTGCCAGCAGTGGGTCGGGGGTCGAGACCCAGTACTTC. V and J are TRBV28 and TRBJ2-5; D might be TRBD2 (6 bases). V was pared by 5 bases and J by 5 bases, with 12 bases between. Germline CDR1 is MDHEN and CDR2 is SYDVKM. The CDR3 runs 13 residues.

The chain couples TRBV2 to TRBJ2-2; 7 bases map to TRBD2. Germline V gene lookup returns CDR1 SNHLY and CDR2 FYNNEI. V lost 8 bases to trimming and J lost 7 bases; unmatched junction nucleotides: 13. This CDR3 contains 15 residues. The CDR3 DNA reads TGTGCCAGCCGCCCTCCCCGACTAGCACGCGGGGAGCTGTTTTTT. This sequence encodes CASRPPRLARGELFF. Variable domain in full (rest from reference TRBV2 and TRBJ2-2): EPEVTQTPSHQVTQMGQEVILRCVPISNHLYFYWYRQILGQKVEFLVSFYNNEISEKSEIFDDQFSVERPDGSNFTLKIRSTKLEDSAMYFCASRPPRLARGELFFGEGSRLTVL.